This is a list of T cell receptor beta chains from one sample in a study of technical replicates of blood from several donors. The data were produced by immunoSEQ multiplex PCR, yet TCRdb's version contains in-frame clones alone and is incomplete. The repertoire has some 66,000 clones, 95% to 98% of them found once; the top ten carry around 0.16%. The material sequenced was T cells isolated from PBMCs. The receptors here all came from a human donor in good health. The CDR3 runs from the conserved cysteine through the conserved F or W. A D gene is named only where the DNA matches it firmly. Clone sizes are given selectively: once, few, many, or a class where the clone is expanded.

size	D	J	V	DNA	CDR3
-	TRBD1	TRBJ1-2	TRBV6-5	TGTGCCAGCAGAACGCCGGGACAGGGGGCAAGTGGCTACACCTTC	CASRTPGQGASGYTF
-	TRBD1	TRBJ1-1	TRBV18	TGTGCCAGCTCACCACCGAACAGGGGGTATCTGAACACTGAAGCTTTCTTT	CASSPPNRGYLNTEAFF
-	-	TRBJ2-3	TRBV19	TGTGCCAGTACCGATCGTGGGCGAACAAGCACAGATACGCAGTATTTT	CASTDRGRTSTDTQYF
-	-	TRBJ2-5	TRBV7-9	TGTGCCAGCAGCCCCTTTTCTTCGGAAGAGACCCAGTACTTC	CASSPFSSEETQYF
-	-	TRBJ2-3	TRBV7-9	TGTGCCAGCAGCTTCCAGAGCACAGATACGCAGTATTTT	CASSFQSTDTQYF
-	TRBD2	TRBJ2-7	TRBV7-9	TGTGCCAGCAGCCTCGGTGGGACTAGCGGATATTACGAGCAGTACTTC	CASSLGGTSGYYEQYF
-	-	TRBJ1-4	TRBV5-1	TGCGCCAGCAGCTTGGTTTCAGGGGCAAATGAAAAACTGTTTTTT	CASSLVSGANEKLFF
once	-	TRBJ2-7	TRBV27	TGTGCCAGCAGTTCGAATCCAGGCTCCTACGAGCAGTACTTC	CASSSNPGSYEQYF
once	-	TRBJ2-2	TRBV7-3	TGTGCCAGCAGCTTCCGGGAACCGACCGGGGAGCTGTTTTTT	CASSFREPTGELFF
-	-	TRBJ1-2	TRBV7-8	TGTGCCAGCAGCTTGAGTCGGAGTGCCTATGGCTACACCTTC	CASSLSRSAYGYTF
-	TRBD2	TRBJ2-7	TRBV25-1	TGTGCCAGCAGTACCTTACTAGCGGGAGCTTCGTACGAGCAGTACTTC	CASSTLLAGASYEQYF
-	-	TRBJ2-2	TRBV5-8	TGTGCCAGCAGCCCCGGAGTTGCGGAGCTGTTTTTT	CASSPGVAELFF
-	TRBD2	TRBJ2-5	TRBV7-8	TGTGCCAGCAGCTTCGTTAGACTAGCGGGGATGGAGACCCAGTACTTC	CASSFVRLAGMETQYF
-	TRBD2	TRBJ2-1	TRBV4-1	TGCGCCAGCAGCCAAGAAGCGGCGGGAGGGCTTGGGGAGCAGTTCTTC	CASSQEAAGGLGEQFF
once	-	TRBJ1-2	TRBV2	TGTGCCAGCATAGAACGAACAGGGTACTATGGCTACACCTTC	CASIERTGYYGYTF
-	-	TRBJ2-3	TRBV19	TGTGCCAGTAGTATTAAGGGGGCAGATACGCAGTATTTT	CASSIKGADTQYF
-	-	TRBJ1-4	TRBV6-1	TGTGCCAGCAGCGTAGGCAACTTCGGGGATGAAAAACTGTTTTTT	CASSVGNFGDEKLFF
-	TRBD2	TRBJ2-7	TRBV4-1	TGCGCCAGCAGCCAAGGAACGGGACTAGCGGGAGTCAAGTACTTC	CASSQGTGLAGVKYF
-	-	TRBJ1-3	TRBV5-1	TGCGCCAGCAGCTCGGACGGGGGGTTAAACACCATATATTTT	CASSSDGGLNTIYF
once	-	TRBJ2-5	TRBV7-9	TGTGCCAGCAGCCCCTCTGGCTGGAGGCAAGAGACCCAGTACTTC	CASSPSGWRQETQYF
once	-	TRBJ2-5	TRBV4-1	TGCGCCAGCAGCCAAGAGACCAGGTTTCAAGAGACCCAGTACTTC	CASSQETRFQETQYF
-	-	TRBJ1-3	TRBV16	TGTGCCAGCAGCCCCTTGCCGAGCTCTGGAAACACCATATATTTT	CASSPLPSSGNTIYF
-	-	TRBJ2-1	TRBV5-1	TGCGCCAGCAGTCGAGGGGGAGTCAATGAGCAGTTCTTC	CASSRGGVNEQFF
-	TRBD2	TRBJ2-5	TRBV25-1	TGTGCCAGCAGCCTACAAACTAGCGGGAGAGGGACCCAGTACTTC	CASSLQTSGRGTQYF
-	TRBD1	TRBJ1-2	TRBV6-1	TGTGCCAGCAGGGGGGACAGCGGGAACTATGGCTACACCTTC	CASRGDSGNYGYTF
-	-	TRBJ2-2	TRBV4-1	TGCGCCAGCAGCCAGGCAGGGGGGAGCGGGGAGCTGTTTTTT	CASSQAGGSGELFF
-	-	TRBJ2-1	TRBV5-1	TGCGCCAGCAGCTTACGCGGGGTGTCCTACAATGAGCAGTTCTTC	CASSLRGVSYNEQFF
-	TRBD1	TRBJ2-2	TRBV18	TGTGCCAGCTCACAAACAAGACAGGGTTGGGACACCGGGGAGCTGTTTTTT	CASSQTRQGWDTGELFF
-	TRBD1	TRBJ2-7	TRBV6-5	TGTGCCAGCAGTGACAGGGCCCCGTACGAGCAGTACTTC	CASSDRAPYEQYF
once	TRBD2	TRBJ2-2	TRBV2	TGTGCCAGCAGGGCTACTAGCGGGATATATACCGGGGAGCTGTTTTTT	CASRATSGIYTGELFF
-	-	TRBJ2-2	TRBV6-6	TGTGCCAGCAGCCCCGCCCAGGGTGGGGAGCTGTTTTTT	CASSPAQGGELFF
-	-	TRBJ1-2	TRBV11-3	TGTGCCAGCAGCCCCGAATCCAGGCCGGGGGATGGCTACACCTTC	CASSPESRPGDGYTF
-	TRBD1	TRBJ2-2	TRBV27	TGTGCCAGCAGTTCCGGGACAGGGGGCTGGGAGCTGTTTTTT	CASSSGTGGWELFF
-	TRBD2	TRBJ2-5	TRBV4-1	TGCGCCAGCAGCCAAGATGCAGGCGGGGGAGAGACCCAGTACTTC	CASSQDAGGGETQYF
-	-	TRBJ2-7	TRBV5-1	TGCGCCAGCAGCAGCCAGGGGGGCTCCTACGAGCAGTACTTC	CASSSQGGSYEQYF
-	-	TRBJ2-1	TRBV5-1	TGCGCCAGCAGCTTGGCCTGGAGGGACAATGAGCAGTTCTTC	CASSLAWRDNEQFF
-	TRBD2	TRBJ2-1	TRBV5-4	TGTGCCAGCAGCCCGGGGGGAACTATAACCCGAATATACAATGAGCAGTTCTTC	CASSPGGTITRIYNEQFF
-	TRBD2	TRBJ2-1	TRBV9	TGTGCCAGCAGCCCCCTTATGCGACTAGCGGATGAGCAGTTCTTC	CASSPLMRLADEQFF
-	TRBD2	TRBJ2-5	TRBV29-1	TGCAGCGTTCAACTACTAGCGGGAGGGCAGGAGACCCAGTACTTC	CSVQLLAGGQETQYF
-	-	TRBJ2-2	TRBV6-6	TGTGCCAGCAGTTACCAGGGGGGCTCGAACACCGGGGAGCTGTTTTTT	CASSYQGGSNTGELFF
-	-	TRBJ2-7	TRBV7-9	TGTGCCAGCGACTTTACTACCTCCTACGAGCAGTACTTC	CASDFTTSYEQYF
-	TRBD1	TRBJ1-1	TRBV5-4	TGTGCCAGCAGCTATGGGACAGGAGTAGAAGCTTTCTTT	CASSYGTGVEAFF
-	-	TRBJ1-1	TRBV5-1	TGCGCCAGCAGCTCGGACAGTGAAGAAGCTTTCTTT	CASSSDSEEAFF
-	TRBD1	TRBJ2-1	TRBV9	TGTGCCAGCAGCGTAGATTGGACAGGTGCCAATGAGCAGTTCTTC	CASSVDWTGANEQFF
-	TRBD1	TRBJ2-7	TRBV29-1	TGCAGCGTTACGACAGGGACCTACGAGCAGTACTTC	CSVTTGTYEQYF
-	-	TRBJ2-3	TRBV5-4	TGTGCCAGCAGCTTCGGGACAGATACGCAGTATTTT	CASSFGTDTQYF
once	TRBD1	TRBJ1-1	TRBV2	TGTGCCAGCACTGGACAGGGGAACACTGAAGCTTTCTTT	CASTGQGNTEAFF
-	-	TRBJ1-2	TRBV2	TGTGCCAGCAGTGAACAGGGGTACTATGGCTACACCTTC	CASSEQGYYGYTF
-	-	TRBJ2-7	TRBV10-3	TGTGCCATCAGTGAGTCAAGGACAGCCGAGCAGTACTTC	CAISESRTAEQYF